This T cell receptor (beta chain) originates from a study of shared clonotypes between healthy human individuals. Study-level background: Each donor's CD8 memory used one plate, CD8 naive two, each CD4 subset three. Regarding the study as a whole: Naive subsets tended to show greater estimated richness than memory subsets. The authors sampled blood alone, and tissue repertoires likely differ.

All donors qualified as healthy HIV-negative adults and had experienced no recent acute infections or vaccinations. This CDR3 is built from 17 residues. Looked up from germline, CDR1 is SGHRS and CDR2 is YFSETQ. J gave up 2 bases and V 4 bases, and 6 bases lay outside the gene matches. Comment on this clone: Its target is not known.

Generated by immunoSEQ multiplex PCR, the TCRdb table keeps only in-frame clones and is missing some. This sample has more than 2 million clones; 85% to 95% occur once, and the top ten carry 0.1% to 0.15%. What was sequenced was naive CD4+ T cells sorted from blood. Subset: CD45RA+ positively selected. The chain couples TRBV5-1 to TRBJ2-1; the match to TRBD2 covers 13 bases. The sequence was obtained from a man between 18 and 35 years old in good health. CDR3 protein: CASSTRLAGGTYNEQFF. In nucleotides, the CDR3 is TGCGCCAGCAGCACCCGACTAGCGGGAGGTACCTACAATGAGCAGTTCTTC.